Sequencing of this TCR beta chain was carried out in a study of cytomegalovirus exposure and HLA in healthy donors. About this clone: Its specificity is unknown.

The CDR3 spans 15 residues. Germline trimming cut 7 bases from V and 2 bases from J; bases unmatched to any gene: 9. CDR1 and CDR2 from the germline V gene are LNHDA and SQIVND (reference sequence). Study findings and constraints: Relative to the approximately 680-donor mean, N-insertions were reportedly fewer in an Asian-associated ancestry cluster in a later analysis. A highly shared variant cluster was judged a likely technical artifact. By HLA locus, TCR association rates varied in a later analysis, with DRB1 showing the most and HLA-C the fewest. Researchers reportedly found TCR beta sequences accurately predicted most subjects' HLA-A and HLA-B alleles.

Primers included in the PCR were 60 Vbeta and 13 Jbeta primers. The assay was immunoSEQ multiplex PCR, and TCRdb's table has in-frame clones only and misses some. The repertoire consists of tens of thousands of clones, with around 59% occurring once and the leading ten covering 2% to 2.5%. This sequence joins TRBV19 and TRBJ2-3; 7 nucleotides line up with TRBD2. The receptor was derived from a human donor in good health. Sequencing was done on a sample of PBMCs. CDR3 DNA sequence: TGTGCCAGTACAGGGCGGGGGAGGGTCACAGATACGCAGTATTTT. Protein: CASTGRGRVTDTQYF.